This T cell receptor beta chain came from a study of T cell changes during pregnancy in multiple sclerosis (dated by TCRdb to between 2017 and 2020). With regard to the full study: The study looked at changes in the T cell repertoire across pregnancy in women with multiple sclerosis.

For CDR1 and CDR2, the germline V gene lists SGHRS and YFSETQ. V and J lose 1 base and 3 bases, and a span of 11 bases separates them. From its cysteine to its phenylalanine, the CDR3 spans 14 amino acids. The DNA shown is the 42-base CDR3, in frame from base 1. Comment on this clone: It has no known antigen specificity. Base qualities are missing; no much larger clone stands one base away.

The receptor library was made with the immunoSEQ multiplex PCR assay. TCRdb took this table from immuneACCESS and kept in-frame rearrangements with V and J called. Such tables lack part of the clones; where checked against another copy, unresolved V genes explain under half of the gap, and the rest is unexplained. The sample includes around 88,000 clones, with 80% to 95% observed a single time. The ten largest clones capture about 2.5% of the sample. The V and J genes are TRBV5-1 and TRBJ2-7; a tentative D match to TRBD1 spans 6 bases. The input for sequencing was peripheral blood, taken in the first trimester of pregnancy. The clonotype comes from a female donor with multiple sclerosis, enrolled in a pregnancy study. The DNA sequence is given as TGCGCCAGCAGCTTGAAGACAGGTTTCTACGAGCAGTACTTC. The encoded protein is CASSLKTGFYEQYF.